The 17 T cell receptor beta chains below come from one sample, sequenced in a study of T cells in Graves' hyperthyroidism and ophthalmopathy. Authors of the study amplified TCR beta CDR3 regions from RNA transcripts. HTBI primers drove first-round RT-PCR of the TCR CDR3. Using its own MiXCR run on the multiplex PCR reads, TCRdb lists one record per CDR3 protein. The sample shows roughly 840,000 distinct CDR3 sequences, about 38% of them seen only once. Sequencing was done on a sample of blood. These receptor sequences come from a young man with Graves' hyperthyroidism.

The chain recombines TRBV29-1 with TRBJ2-3; 7 bases fit TRBD2. V trimming: 3 bases; J trimming: 4 bases; junction bases outside the gene matches: 4. CDR1 is SQVTM, CDR2 ANQGSEA, per germline. The CDR3 covers 13 residues. CDR3 nucleotides: TGCAGCGTTGACGGCGGGAGACCAGATACGCAGTATTTT. Translation gives CSVDGGRPDTQYF.

The chain has TRBV20-1 and TRBJ2-7; TRBD1 aligns across 8 bases. The CDR3 spans 14 residues. J gave up 2 bases and V 0 bases, and 3 bases lay outside the gene matches. CDR1 and CDR2 from the germline V gene are DFQATT and SNEGSKA (reference sequence). CDR3 sequence: CSARDHRGAYEQYF. CDR3 nucleotides: TGCAGTGCTAGAGATCACAGGGGGGCCTACGAGCAGTACTTC.

This clonotype has just a few counts. This rearrangement joins TRBV20-1 to TRBJ2-7; D remains unclear. Germline loops: CDR1 DFQATT, CDR2 SNEGSKA (reference sequence). V gave up 5 bases and J gave up 3 bases, with 14 bases separating them. CDR3 length: 13 amino acids. The CDR3 nucleotides are TGCAGTGCTGAACCTACCCGCCTCTACGAGCAGTACTTC. It translates to CSAEPTRLYEQYF.

The V and J genes are TRBV5-1 and TRBJ1-3, with a possible D match to TRBD1 (5 bases). CDR1 and CDR2 from the germline V gene are SGHRS and YFSETQ. The germline V and J ends were trimmed by 7 bases and 2 bases, with 22 bases remaining between them. The CDR3 is 17 amino acids. The CDR3 sequence: CASRGKEERNPGNTIYF. The CDR3, as DNA: TGCGCCAGCCGGGGGAAGGAGGAGAGGAACCCTGGAAACACCATATATTTT. The whole variable domain, filled in from reference TRBV5-1 and TRBJ1-3, reads KAGVTQTPRYLIKTRGQQVTLSCSPISGHRSVSWYQQTPGQGLQFLFEYFSETQRNKGNFPGRFSGRQFSNSRSEMNVSTLELGDSALYLCASRGKEERNPGNTIYFGEGSWLTVV.

This clonotype came up many times. The chain couples TRBV10-3 to TRBJ2-5; weak D call: TRBD1 (6 bases). This CDR3 spans 13 amino acids. Trimming took 10 bases from V and 5 from J, leaving 17 bases between them. CDR1 is ENHRY, CDR2 SYGVKD, per germline. In nucleotides, the CDR3 is TGTGCCACCACCAAACAGGGCGGGGAGACCCAGTACTTC. This translates into CATTKQGGETQYF.

This clonotype was counted only a few times. The chain couples TRBV4-2 to TRBJ2-7; D not certain. V lost 2 bases, J lost 0 bases, and 14 bases lay in between. The V gene's germline CDR1 is LGHNA and CDR2 YNFKEQ. The CDR3 covers 16 residues. The CDR3 here is CASSQPGQTSSYEQYF. The CDR3 DNA is TGTGCCAGCAGCCAACCCGGCCAAACGAGCTCCTACGAGCAGTACTTC.

A word on this clonotype: The junction departs from the called germline gene at one end, perhaps through a read error. The CDR3 DNA sequence: TGTGCCAGCAGCGCGGACCCGGGAGAGCAGTACTTC. Amino acids: CASSADPGEQYF. This chain links TRBV5-1 with TRBJ2-7; possible D gene TRBD2, 5 bases. Germline V lookup: CDR1 SGHRS, CDR2 YFSETQ. This CDR3 comprises 12 residues.

This clonotype has a handful of counts. The chain joins TRBV12-3 or TRBV12-4 to TRBJ2-7; the D is unclear. Trimming pared 6 bases from V and 2 bases from J, leaving 14 bases between. The CDR3 has 14 amino acids. In DNA, the CDR3 is TGTGCCAGCAGCCCGATGGGCAGAGCCTACGAGCAGTACTTC. Protein product: CASSPMGRAYEQYF.

The V gene is TRBV12-3 or TRBV12-4, the J gene TRBJ2-7, with D maybe TRBD1 (6 bases). Between the trimmed V and J ends, which lost 11 bases and 7 bases, there was a span of 15 bases. The CDR3 extends over 11 amino acids. CDR3 bases: TGTGCCGACCCCACAGGGCGAGAGCAGTACTTC. This sequence encodes CADPTGREQYF.

The chain employs TRBV6-4 and TRBJ2-2, with D perhaps matching TRBD1 (5 bases). V lost 5 bases and J lost 5, with 12 bases in between. The CDR3 loop spans 14 amino acids. Germline V gene data show CDR1 as MRHNA and CDR2 as SNTAGT. The DNA for the CDR3 is TGTGCCAGCAGTCTCAGGGTGGAGACCGGGGAGCTGTTTTTT. Amino acid sequence: CASSLRVETGELFF.

With regard to this clonotype: This CDR3 fails to terminate in the conserved phenylalanine or tryptophan, so it likely reflects a read error. The limits of the CDR3 on the DNA are not certain, so only TCRdb's listed CDR3 is given. This chain joins TRBV20-1 and TRBJ2-5; the DNA was not compared with TRBD2, the D call given in the table. Germline-derived CDR1 and CDR2 are DFQATT and SNEGSKA (reference sequence). The CDR3 is made up of 9 amino acids, end residues included. CDR3: CSAGTTGTS.

This chain uses TRBV7-9 with TRBJ2-2; D not resolved. The CDR3 contains 17 residues. The ends were cut back, 1 base at V and 4 bases at J, with 16 bases in the middle. Germline values: CDR1 SEHNR, CDR2 FQNEAQ (reference sequence). The CDR3 DNA sequence: TGTGCCAGCAGCTTAGAGGGCATCTGGGTCGGCACCGGGGAGCTGTTTTTT. It specifies CASSLEGIWVGTGELFF.

This clonotype was picked up many times. V and J are TRBV29-1 and TRBJ2-5; D is ambiguous. The CDR3 loop spans 13 amino acids. The ends were cut back, 4 bases at V and 1 base at J, with 10 bases in the middle. Germline lookup yields CDR1 SQVTM and CDR2 ANQGSEA. The CDR3 loop reads CSVAIQFQETQYF. CDR3 DNA sequence: TGCAGCGTTGCGATACAGTTCCAAGAGACCCAGTACTTC.

Only a few counts were recorded for this clonotype. The chain is built from TRBV7-2 and TRBJ1-4, with 7 bases aligning to TRBD1. Trimming took 4 bases from V and 7 from J; bases not matched to a gene: 6. The length of the CDR3 is 14 residues. Germline lookup yields CDR1 SGHTA and CDR2 FQGNSA. CDR3: CASSSRQGGEKLFF. The DNA of the CDR3 is TGTGCCAGCAGCTCCCGACAGGGTGGTGAAAAACTGTTTTTT.

This clonotype was seen more than once but under ten times. The chain couples TRBV6-5 to TRBJ1-5, with D unresolved. The CDR3 has 15 residues. V gave up 2 bases and J gave up 0 bases, with 8 bases separating them. Germline V lookup: CDR1 MNHEY, CDR2 SVGAGI. CDR3 in amino acids: CASSYAAYSNQPQHF. Here the CDR3 DNA reads TGTGCCAGCAGTTACGCGGCCTATAGCAATCAGCCCCAGCATTTT.

Ten or more counts support this clonotype. The chain joins TRBV7-6 to TRBJ1-1; no clear D. Germline V lookup: CDR1 SGHVS, CDR2 FNYEAQ. CDR3 size: 13 residues. V was pared by 4 bases and J by 0 bases, with 6 bases between. CDR3 residues: CASSWRVNTEAFF. In nucleotides, the CDR3 is TGTGCCAGCAGCTGGAGGGTGAACACTGAAGCTTTCTTT.

This sequence joins TRBV20-1 and TRBJ1-2; unclear D gene. The V gene lost 0 bases and the J gene lost 5 bases, with 10 bases spanning the gap. The CDR3 length is 13 residues. The germline gives CDR1 DFQATT, CDR2 SNEGSKA (reference sequence). CDR3 sequence: CSARDGQKYGYTF. The CDR3 DNA sequence: TGCAGTGCTAGAGATGGGCAGAAATATGGCTACACCTTC.